The table lists the clone carrying this TCR beta chain with a few counts. This sample was taken from a study of beta chain features in type 1 diabetes. V shed 5 bases and J shed 2 bases, with 16 bases lying between them. Germline V CDR1 and CDR2: SEHNR, FQNEAQ (reference sequence). CDR3 length: 15 amino acids. The whole isolated RNA underwent reverse transcription, so sequencing captured expressed TCRB transcripts. Sequencing used immunoSEQ multiplex PCR; TCRdb keeps in-frame clones, though not all of them. In the table there are some 220,000 clones, roughly a tenth of which are singletons. The sequenced material came from central memory CD4+ T cells from blood. This receptor was obtained from a man in his late teens or twenties in good health. The V call is TRBV7-9, the J call TRBJ2-7; perhaps TRBD2 as D (5 bases). CDR3 bases: TGTGCCAGCAGCCCCCTCTCCGGGAACGCCTACGAGCAGTACTTC. This sequence encodes CASSPLSGNAYEQYF.